Ten or more counts support the clone carrying this TCR beta chain. Its target is unknown. Researchers amplified the TCR beta CDR3 regions from RNA transcripts. The HTBI primer set drove a first-round RT-PCR of the TCR CDR3. MiXCR was run by TCRdb on the multiplex PCR reads, yielding one entry per CDR3 protein. The sample holds about 410,000 distinct CDR3 sequences, roughly 15% seen once. This CDR3 has 14 amino acids. Trimming took 4 bases from V and 0 from J; bases not matched to a gene: 6. CDR1 and CDR2 from the germline V gene are DFQATT and SNEGSKA (reference sequence). This specimen belongs to a study of T cells in Graves' hyperthyroidism and ophthalmopathy. Overall study findings and caveats: Blood also showed most of the thyroid clonotypes that were expanded above 0.001.

A Clinical Activity Score of at least 3, a NOSPECS grade of at least 4 and a duration under 3 months were recorded in the ophthalmopathy patients. The rearrangement uses TRBV20-1 and TRBJ2-7; 7 bases are shared with TRBD2. The receptor's source is a woman in her twenties or thirties with Graves' ophthalmopathy. The sample taken for sequencing was blood. The CDR3 region is CSAKLRDYSYEQYF. CDR3 coding DNA: TGCAGTGCTAAACTCCGGGACTACTCCTACGAGCAGTACTTC.